The entry that follows covers one TCR beta chain sequence. These data are taken from a study of molecular identifiers for immune sequencing clone quantification. TCRdb fed the PCR reads into MiXCR, producing one record per CDR3 protein. The data show approximately 680,000 distinct CDR3 sequences, roughly 27% seen once. CDR3 length: 14 residues. CDR1 is SSHAT and CDR2 is FNYEAQ in the germline V gene (reference sequence). The ends lost 5 bases at V and 7 bases at J; junction bases unmatched: 7. This chain joins TRBV7-7 and TRBJ2-7; 11 positions match TRBD1. This TCR was sampled from a human donor in good health. Some libraries in this study had Jurkat cell RNA spiked in. Sequencing input: naive CD8+ T cells from blood, with Jurkat cell RNA spiked in. As to subset: FACS-sorted CD8+CD4-CCR7+CD45RA+ naive T cells. The CDR3 DNA reads as TGTGCCAGCAGCCCCGGACAGGGGGCAAAGGAGCAGTACTTC. Protein product: CASSPGQGAKEQYF.